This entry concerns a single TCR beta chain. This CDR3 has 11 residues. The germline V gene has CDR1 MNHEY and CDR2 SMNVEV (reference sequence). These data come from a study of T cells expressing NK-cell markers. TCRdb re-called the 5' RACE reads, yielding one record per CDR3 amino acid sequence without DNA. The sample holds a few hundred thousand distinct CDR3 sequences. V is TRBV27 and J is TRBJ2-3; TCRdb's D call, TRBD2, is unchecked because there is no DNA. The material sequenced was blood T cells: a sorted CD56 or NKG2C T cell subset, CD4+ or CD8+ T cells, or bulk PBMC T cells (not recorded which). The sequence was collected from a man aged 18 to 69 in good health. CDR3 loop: CASISLGTQYF.